Reported below is one TCR beta chain. Described time point: pre-treatment baseline. Apart from a couple of fast progressors, RECIST 1.1 response was judged 12 weeks post-infusion. This record belongs to a study of blood T cell dynamics during melanoma immunotherapy. Using immunoSEQ multiplex PCR, the repertoire was profiled, and TCRdb retains in-frame clones only, with some absent. The data contain approximately 15,000 clones, approximately 87% of them singletons. Germline-derived CDR1 and CDR2 are LNHDA and SQIVND (reference sequence). The CDR3 totals 16 residues. V dropped 10 bases and J dropped 2; count of bases not matched to a gene: 13.

The clonotype originates from a human donor with melanoma. The chain recombines TRBV19 with TRBJ2-3, with 9 bases matching TRBD2. The source material was blood, sampled from a patient treated with checkpoint blockade. CDR3 residues: CATTAGGLGTTDTQYF. In nucleotides, the CDR3 is TGTGCCACTACGGCGGGGGGGCTCGGTACCACAGATACGCAGTATTTT.